Listed below are T cell receptor beta chains from one sample, sequenced in a study of CD8 T cells in ankylosing spondylitis. TCRdb called the 5' RACE reads again in MiXCR, with one record for every CDR3 protein. The sample shows some 250,000 distinct CDR3 sequences, approximately 24% of them seen only once. The sample consisted of blood, either unsorted or a sorted T cell fraction (not recorded which). Source of these receptors: a male donor with ankylosing spondylitis or in good health (not recorded which). CDR3s leave out the opening cysteine and the closing phenylalanine or tryptophan. The order of the fields is J gene, V gene, CDR3 protein.

>TRBJ2-3|TRBV7-2
ASSLLGALAPDTQY
>TRBJ2-2|TRBV24-1
ATSAESTGELF
>TRBJ2-5|TRBV2
AATRGQGALTTQY
>TRBJ2-4|TRBV12-3/TRBV12-4
ASSLSWDTKNIQY
>TRBJ2-3|TRBV11-2
ASSPVRTRSTDTQY
>TRBJ2-1|TRBV20-1
SARDLGGLNEQF
>TRBJ2-1|TRBV29-1
SDHPRGGSNEQF
>TRBJ2-5|TRBV29-1
SARGRLQETQY
>TRBJ2-2|TRBV11-2
ASSRVAGTANTGELF
>TRBJ2-7|TRBV12-3/TRBV12-4
ASGTDYEQY
>TRBJ1-6|TRBV18
ASSPGQRNSPLH
>TRBJ2-7|TRBV20-1
SATNTETYEQY
>TRBJ2-5|TRBV30
AWSVRETQY
>TRBJ1-4|TRBV12-3/TRBV12-4
ASSPRRSANEKLF
>TRBJ2-3|TRBV3-1
ASCQDLAPGHFTDTQY
>TRBJ2-1|TRBV6-1
ASSGTSGVNEQF
>TRBJ1-2|TRBV29-1
SVERAHYGYT
>TRBJ2-2|TRBV6-7
ASSYERQGASSNTGELF
>TRBJ2-3|TRBV4-1
ASRRVGGPSTDTQY
>TRBJ2-2|TRBV9
ASSASSGLLVGELF
>TRBJ2-2|TRBV2
ASRKGQLGTGELF
>TRBJ2-5|TRBV10-1
ASGPAGSQETQY
>TRBJ1-2|TRBV20-1
SAREKGRGYT
>TRBJ2-1|TRBV20-1
SARDFGLLSNEQF